This T cell receptor beta chain was profiled in a study of T cells in Graves' hyperthyroidism and ophthalmopathy. The ends lost 8 bases at V and 3 bases at J; junction bases unmatched: 4. The CDR3 loop spans 12 amino acids. The germline CDR1 and CDR2 sequences are SNHLY and FYNNEI. Patients with uncontrolled infections, other autoimmune diseases, pregnancy or lactation were excluded. The TCR beta CDR3 regions underwent amplification using RNA transcripts as the source. TCR CDR3 regions were first amplified by RT-PCR with HTBI primers. A single record per CDR3 protein comes from TCRdb applying MiXCR to the multiplex PCR reads. The table has 500,000 to 600,000 distinct CDR3 sequences, about 45% seen once; the top ten hold 15% to 20%. The study, taken as a whole, reports: A median roughly six months before onset, the model predicted ophthalmopathy.

This clonotype was found many times. Its antigen is not identified. This TCR was sampled from an adult woman with Graves' disease, either hyperthyroidism or ophthalmopathy (not recorded which). The sequencing input was peripheral blood or thyroid tissue (not recorded which). The rearrangement links TRBV2 to TRBJ2-7, with 7 bases aligning to TRBD1. The CDR3 nucleotides read TGTGCCAGCCGGGGACAGATCTACGAGCAGTACTTC. Protein: CASRGQIYEQYF. Drawing the rest from reference TRBV2 and TRBJ2-7, the complete variable domain is EPEVTQTPSHQVTQMGQEVILRCVPISNHLYFYWYRQILGQKVEFLVSFYNNEISEKSEIFDDQFSVERPDGSNFTLKIRSTKLEDSAMYFCASRGQIYEQYFGPGTRLTVT.